Shown below are 19 T cell receptor beta chains from a single sample sequenced in a study of blood T cell repertoires in COVID-19. The method was immunoSEQ multiplex PCR; TCRdb's version includes in-frame clones alone and lacks a portion of them. The sample lists 300,000 to 350,000 clones, 85% to 90% occurring once. The sequenced sample was PBMCs or T cells enriched from blood (not recorded which). The receptors were sampled from a young woman with acute COVID-19.

The chain recombines TRBV3-1 (or the pseudogene TRBV3-2) with TRBJ2-1, with D maybe TRBD1 (5 bases). CDR3 length: 16 residues. Trimming left V 8 bases short and J 2 bases short, with 19 bases between. Germline V gene sequence: CDR1 LGHDT, CDR2 YNNKEL (reference sequence). CDR3 sequence: CASYPGKVPPYNEQFF. CDR3 DNA sequence: TGTGCCAGCTACCCAGGGAAAGTACCCCCCTACAATGAGCAGTTCTTC.

This clone was seen at least ten times. The chain combines TRBV2 with TRBJ2-2; D perhaps matches TRBD2 (6 bases). In germline, CDR1 is SNHLY, CDR2 FYNNEI. The CDR3 has 16 amino acids. Deletions cut 6 bases from V and 1 base from J, with 15 bases between. Here the CDR3 DNA reads TGTGCCAGCAGGGGCCTAGCGTTAAAGAACACCGGGGAGCTGTTTTTT. Translated: CASRGLALKNTGELFF.

The chain couples TRBV19 to TRBJ1-4; 10 bases are shared with TRBD1. CDR3 size: 16 residues. The ends lost 4 bases at V and 8 bases at J; junction bases unmatched: 10. Germline CDR1 is LNHDA and CDR2 is SQIVND (reference sequence). CDR3 amino acids: CASSTDRQGAAEKLFF. DNA for the CDR3: TGTGCCAGTAGTACCGATCGACAGGGGGCGGCGGAAAAACTGTTTTTT.

The chain joins TRBV19 to TRBJ2-1, with TRBD2 identical over 13 bases. CDR1 and CDR2 (germline): LNHDA, SQIVND (reference sequence). The V gene end was trimmed by 7 bases and the J gene end by 10 bases; junction bases not matched to a gene: 7. The CDR3 contains 14 residues. As DNA, the CDR3 is TGTGCCAGTACCCGACTAGCGGGAGGACTCGAGCAGTTCTTC. Translation: CASTRLAGGLEQFF. Using reference TRBV19 and TRBJ2-1 for the parts outside the CDR3, the full variable domain is DGGITQSPKYLFRKEGQNVTLSCEQNLNHDAMYWYRQDPGQGLRLIYYSQIVNDFQKGDIAEGYSVSREKKESFPLTVTSAQKNPTAFYLCASTRLAGGLEQFFGPGTRLTVL.

In the case of this clone: Other DNA sequences of this sample code for an identical CDR3. The rearrangement uses TRBV10-3 and TRBJ2-5; 8 bases align to TRBD2. Germline CDR1 ENHRY, CDR2 SYGVKD. V shed 9 bases and J 1 base; nucleotides not matched to a gene: 10. CDR3 length equals 15 residues. The CDR3 DNA reads as TGTGCCATTAGTCGAGCGGGAGAGGGCCAAGAGACCCAGTACTTC. It translates to CAISRAGEGQETQYF.

The CDR3 is CASSKQDRGREQYF. CDR3 nucleotides: TGTGCCAGCAGTAAACAGGACCGGGGGAGAGAGCAGTACTTC. The chain has TRBV27 and TRBJ2-7, with D maybe TRBD2 (6 bases). Germline V CDR1 and CDR2: MNHEY, SMNVEV (reference sequence). The length of the CDR3 is 14 residues. Trimming took 5 bases from V and 7 from J, leaving 18 bases between them.

The chain carries TRBV2 and TRBJ1-5, with TRBD1 matching over 7 bases. Germline assignment: CDR1 SNHLY and CDR2 FYNNEI. The CDR3 is 18 amino acids. V was clipped by 1 base and J by 0 bases; unmatched bases: 9. DNA for the CDR3: TGTGCCAGCAGTGAAGGGGGTAGACAGGGATATAGCAATCAGCCCCAGCATTTT. It codes for CASSEGGRQGYSNQPQHF.

The CDR3 loop is CASSFRTSGRGADTQYF. CDR3 nucleotides: TGTGCCAGCAGCTTTCGGACTAGCGGGAGGGGTGCAGATACGCAGTATTTT. The J gene is TRBJ2-3, the V gene TRBV11-3; TRBD2 matches at 15 bases. Per the germline V gene, CDR1 is SGHNT and CDR2 is YENEEA. Trimming at V came to 3 bases and at J to 4 bases, leaving 5 bases not matched to a gene. This CDR3 has 17 residues.

In this sample, this clone turned up once. The chain is built from TRBV27 and TRBJ1-6, with a weak D call TRBD1 (6 bases). The V gene's germline CDR1 is MNHEY and CDR2 SMNVEV (reference sequence). Trimming took off 6 bases at V and 6 bases at J, with 18 bases between the two ends. The CDR3 is made up of 16 amino acids. Here the CDR3 reads CASSPGSGAINSPLHF. CDR3 nucleotide sequence: TGTGCCAGCAGCCCCGGGTCAGGGGCCATTAATTCACCCCTCCACTTT.

This clone showed up just once. The chain employs TRBV28 and TRBJ1-5; 8 nucleotides align to TRBD1. Looked up from germline, CDR1 is MDHEN and CDR2 is SYDVKM. The ends lost 4 bases at V and 4 bases at J; junction bases unmatched: 9. This CDR3 region has 16 residues. The chain's CDR3 is CASSSPGQGLNQPQHF. The CDR3 region has the DNA TGTGCCAGCAGTTCTCCTGGACAGGGACTGAATCAGCCCCAGCATTTT.

This chain connects TRBV28 to TRBJ1-4, with D maybe TRBD1 (6 bases). V lost 6 bases and J 3 bases, leaving 17 bases between the germline ends. Per the germline V gene, CDR1 is MDHEN and CDR2 is SYDVKM. The CDR3 length is 16 residues. CDR3 in amino acids: CASRGSRGAPNEKLFF. The CDR3 nucleotides read TGTGCCAGCAGGGGGTCGCGGGGGGCGCCTAATGAAAAACTGTTTTTT.

The rearrangement joins TRBV27 to TRBJ1-5, with D perhaps matching TRBD1 (6 bases). The CDR3 extends over 16 amino acids. The V gene lost 6 bases and the J gene lost 2 bases, with 17 bases spanning the gap. CDR1 is MNHEY, CDR2 SMNVEV, per germline (reference sequence). CDR3 in amino acids: CASRELRGWGNQPQHF. The CDR3, as DNA: TGTGCCAGCAGGGAACTCAGGGGTTGGGGCAATCAGCCCCAGCATTTT.

This clone was observed once. The chain has TRBV7-9 and TRBJ2-7, with D tentatively TRBD1 (6 bases). V was pared by 7 bases and J by 5 bases, with 18 bases between. Germline values: CDR1 SEHNR, CDR2 FQNEAQ (reference sequence). The CDR3 contains 14 residues. DNA for the CDR3: TGTGCCAGCATCATGGGGGACAATGCCCACGAGCAGTACTTC. It yields the protein CASIMGDNAHEQYF.

The chain couples TRBV10-1 to TRBJ1-1, with 7 bases matching TRBD1. The CDR3 contains 13 residues. Looked up from germline, CDR1 is WNHNN and CDR2 is SYGVQD (reference sequence). The J segment lost 6 bases and the V segment lost 2 bases, leaving 3 bases of the junction unmatched. CDR3 nucleotides: TGCGCCAGCAGTGAGAGACAGGGCGCTGAAGCTTTCTTT. This translates into CASSERQGAEAFF.

J is TRBJ1-2 and V is TRBV5-3; TRBD1 matches at 9 bases. TRBV5-3 is an ORF for which the function is uncertain. Trimming took 4 bases from V and 0 from J; bases not matched to a gene: 4. The CDR3 sequence is 15 residues long. For the CDR3, the DNA is TGTGCCAGAAGCCCGGGACAGGGAGCTAACTATGGCTACACCTTC. This sequence encodes CARSPGQGANYGYTF.

The chain uses TRBV2 and TRBJ1-2, with a possible D match to TRBD1 (6 bases). This CDR3 contains 13 residues. Germline-derived CDR1 and CDR2 are SNHLY and FYNNEI. V lost 2 bases to trimming and J lost 8 bases, with 12 bases between them. CDR3 sequence reads: CASSERTEVGYTF. As DNA, the CDR3 is TGTGCCAGCAGTGAAAGGACAGAAGTCGGCTACACCTTC. Combining the CDR3 with reference TRBV2 and TRBJ1-2 gives the whole variable domain EPEVTQTPSHQVTQMGQEVILRCVPISNHLYFYWYRQILGQKVEFLVSFYNNEISEKSEIFDDQFSVERPDGSNFTLKIRSTKLEDSAMYFCASSERTEVGYTFGSGTRLTVV.

This clone was picked up a small number of times. CDR3 bases: TGTGCCAGCAGCCCGGGGGGGAGTGATCAGCCCCAGCATTTT. Its protein product is CASSPGGSDQPQHF. The chain combines TRBV7-3 with TRBJ1-5; tentatively, D is TRBD1 (5 bases). The CDR3 runs to 14 residues. The germline V and J ends were trimmed by 5 bases and 5 bases, with 13 bases remaining between them. The V gene's germline CDR1 is SGHTA and CDR2 FQGTGA.

This chain joins TRBV2 and TRBJ2-2; D remains unclear. CDR3 length: 14 residues. The germline V gene has CDR1 SNHLY and CDR2 FYNNEI. V dropped 4 bases and J dropped 1 base, with 7 bases sitting between them. CDR3 in amino acids: CASSGERNTGELFF. The CDR3 nucleotides are TGTGCCAGCAGTGGAGAACGGAACACCGGGGAGCTGTTTTTT.

This clone was recorded only once. The chain has TRBV28 and TRBJ1-4; TRBD1 might be the D (6 bases). Germline assignment: CDR1 MDHEN and CDR2 SYDVKM. V lost 5 bases, J lost 8 bases, and 12 bases lay in between. The length of the CDR3 is 13 residues. CDR3 in amino acids: CASSPGQSEKLFF. The DNA for the CDR3 is TGTGCCAGCAGTCCCGGACAGTCGGAAAAACTGTTTTTT.